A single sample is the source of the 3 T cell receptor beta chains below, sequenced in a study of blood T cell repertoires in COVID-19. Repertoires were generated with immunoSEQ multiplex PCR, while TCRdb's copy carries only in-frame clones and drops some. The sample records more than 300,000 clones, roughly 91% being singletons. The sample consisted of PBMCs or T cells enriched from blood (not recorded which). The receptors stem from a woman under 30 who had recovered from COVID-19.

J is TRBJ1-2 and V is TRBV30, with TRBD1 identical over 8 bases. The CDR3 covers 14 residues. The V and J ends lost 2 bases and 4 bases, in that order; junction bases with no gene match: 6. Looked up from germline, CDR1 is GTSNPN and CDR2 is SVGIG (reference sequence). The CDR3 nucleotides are TGTGCCTGGAGTCACACAGGGGGTAGCTATGGCTACACCTTC. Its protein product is CAWSHTGGSYGYTF.

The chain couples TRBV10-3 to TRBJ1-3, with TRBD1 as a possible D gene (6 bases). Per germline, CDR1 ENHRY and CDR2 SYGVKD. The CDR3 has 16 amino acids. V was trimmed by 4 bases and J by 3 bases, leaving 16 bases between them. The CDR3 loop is CAISGTDGGNGNTIYF. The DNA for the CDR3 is TGTGCCATCAGTGGGACTGATGGGGGCAATGGAAACACCATATATTTT.

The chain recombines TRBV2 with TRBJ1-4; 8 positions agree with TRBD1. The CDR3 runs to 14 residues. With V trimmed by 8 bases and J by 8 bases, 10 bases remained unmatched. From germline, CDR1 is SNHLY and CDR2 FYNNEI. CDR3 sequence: CASVTGGKDEKLFF. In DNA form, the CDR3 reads TGTGCCAGCGTAACAGGGGGAAAGGACGAAAAACTGTTTTTT.